This T cell receptor (beta chain) came from a study of blood T cell repertoires in COVID-19. Study-wide context: Spain, Italy and the United States supplied samples that represented acute and convalescent COVID-19. T cells, B-cell-depleted T cells, or PBMCs provided the cDNA or gDNA that served as material.

The CDR3 loop spans 15 amino acids. Germline CDR1 and CDR2: MDHEN and SYDVKM. Trimming cost V 4 bases and J 0 bases, with 12 bases left between them. The method was immunoSEQ multiplex PCR; TCRdb's version includes in-frame clones alone and lacks a portion of them. The sample shows over 50,000 clones, roughly 84% of them seen only once. This chain links TRBV28 with TRBJ2-5; maybe TRBD2 (6 bases). The sample comprised peripheral blood. The clonotype was recovered from a man aged 65 to 79 with active COVID-19. The CDR3 DNA reads TGTGCCAGCAGTTCAGCGGGCCTTTACCAAGAGACCCAGTACTTC. Protein product: CASSSAGLYQETQYF.